The clone carrying this T cell receptor beta chain was recorded only once. The CDR3 covers 13 residues. With 0 bases clipped from V and 13 bases from J, the junction kept 7 bases outside the gene matches. Germline CDR1 and CDR2: MNHNS and SASEGT. The sample is drawn from a study of blood T cell repertoires in COVID-19. Overall study: There were acute and convalescent COVID-19 samples, and they came from the United States, Italy and Spain.

Participants, about 18 to 90 years old, spanned about 26 US areas. Two negative PCRs, clearance, or symptom resolution were required of recovered Cohort 3 donors. The authors' processing: Nucleated cell number was recorded as an estimate derived from reference gene primer amplification. The assay was immunoSEQ multiplex PCR, and TCRdb's table has in-frame clones only and misses some. The D gene and trimming were derived from the DNA, and the V and J assignments and clone size from that table. The data show a few hundred thousand clones, approximately 87% seen once. Sequencing was done on a sample of PBMCs or T cells enriched from blood (not recorded which). The chain employs TRBV6-1 and TRBJ1-2, with 8 bases that match TRBD1. The receptor was isolated from a woman between 40 and 50 years old who had recovered from COVID-19. The CDR3 nucleotides read TGTGCCAGCAGTGAAGCCCCGGACAGGGCGGGCACCTTC. This translates into CASSEAPDRAGTF.